The entry below describes one TCR beta chain. The antigen it recognizes is unknown. Qualities for individual bases were not recorded, and no much larger clone is one base off. Each PCR received spiked-in synthetic TCR analog templates so that absolute template abundance could be estimated from read counts. The immunoSEQ assay used bias-controlled V and J gene primers to amplify TCRbeta CDR3 regions from genomic DNA. Sequencing of rearranged TCRbeta segments was performed at approximately 20X coverage. In the original analysis: Clustering was used to correct sequencing errors, and CDR3s were annotated against IMGT so that V, D and J genes could be assigned. Downstream analyses used only productive TCRbeta rearrangements and left out out-of-frame or stop-codon sequences. Clonality was calculated as one minus the Shannon entropy normalized by the log of the number of unique productive sequences. Clones differing between time points or between blood and tumor were identified using Fisher's exact test with Benjamini-Hochberg correction, with an adjusted p below 0.01 applied as the threshold. Drawn from immuneACCESS, this table holds only the in-frame rearrangements with V and J called that TCRdb kept. Clones are partly lost; checked studies trace under half to an unresolved V gene and leave the rest unexplained. That table furnishes V, J and clone size, whereas the DNA furnished D and trimming. For this sample there are fewer than 35,000 clones; around 85% appear just once. The ten biggest clones cover about 1.9% of the sample.

These data originate in a study of PD-L1 blockade in urothelial cancer (dated by TCRdb to about 2017). About the study as a whole: Therapy was started in 2014 for all patients, and atezolizumab 1,200 mg was administered intravenously every 3 weeks. About 90% of the roughly 29 patients were identified as males with urothelial cancer of bladder origin, and a prior smoking history was reported by 18 of 29 patients. Patients had an ECOG performance status of 0 or 1 and had received between 0 and 3 prior chemotherapy regimens. Blood samples were analyzed 3 weeks after the start of treatment (second dose) and 6 weeks after the start of treatment. A median of roughly 140,000 T cells and 65,000 to 90,000 unique TCRs was obtained from blood samples, and a median clonality of 0.080 was observed. The study was an exploratory multi-omic analysis of somatic, immune and clinical correlates of response to PD-L1 blockade with atezolizumab in urothelial cancer. TCR sequencing covered pretreatment tumor samples and matched, serially collected peripheral blood taken before and after atezolizumab treatment. Progression-free survival longer than 6 months counted as durable clinical benefit, and TCR features were additionally tested against both progression-free and overall survival. In the same patients who had TCR sequencing, pretreatment tumors also underwent whole exome sequencing and RNA sequencing. Durable clinical benefit was achieved by nine patients but not by the remaining 20. Twenty-nine patients had pretreatment blood TCR-seq, about 24 had at least one posttreatment blood collection, and about 24 had tumor TCR-seq.

The study at large found these results: Patients with durable benefit showed greater expansion of tumor-associated TCR clones in peripheral blood 3 weeks after starting treatment (n ≈ 20, p = 0.022). Improved progression-free and overall survival was associated with having pretreatment peripheral blood TCR clonality below the median. Small sample size (n ≈ 27) and many exploratory analyses mean the results are intended to be hypothesis-generating.

The cohort comprised nearly 30 patients with locally advanced or metastatic urothelial carcinoma treated at Memorial Sloan Kettering on a trial protocol. Peripheral blood mononuclear cells were collected pretreatment and during treatment, at between 1 and 8 total time points per patient. The Qiagen DNeasy Blood extraction kit was used to purify genomic DNA from total PBMCs and tumor samples. Collected pretreatment and during treatment, PBMCs were isolated and stored as previously described. Cut back by 2 bases and 12 bases, the V and J ends lie 19 bases apart. The CDR1 and CDR2 encoded by the germline V gene are SGHRS and YFSETQ. The CDR3 holds 14 amino acids from the cysteine to the phenylalanine. Only CDR3 DNA is held: 42 bases, read in frame from base 1.

The specimen was PBMCs, collected around atezolizumab (anti-PD-L1) treatment. The chain links TRBV5-1 with TRBJ2-3; the D segment could be TRBD2, given 6 matching bases. The receptor comes from a man aged 45 to 65 with urothelial cancer. The CDR3 loop reads CASSFRVAEATQYF. The DNA reads TGCGCCAGCAGCTTCAGGGTAGCGGAAGCCACTCAGTATTTT.